This TCR beta chain originates from a study of blood T cell repertoires in COVID-19. Study information: Collection of acute and convalescent COVID-19 samples took place in the United States, Italy and Spain. Nucleic acid was either cDNA or gDNA, and it came from T cells, B-cell-depleted T cells, or PBMCs.

Looked up from germline, CDR1 is MNHEY and CDR2 is SVGAGI. The CDR3 covers 14 residues. Between the trimmed V and J ends, which lost 6 bases and 7 bases, there was a span of 15 bases. Assay used: immunoSEQ multiplex PCR; TCRdb lists only in-frame clones, some missing. The profile covers over 70,000 clones, with around 83% appearing a single time and about 6.9% taken by the ten largest. The sequenced material came from peripheral blood. This TCR was sampled from a young man with COVID-19, enrolled during active disease. J is TRBJ1-4 and V is TRBV6-5; tentatively, D is TRBD1 (6 bases). CDR3 coding DNA: TGTGCCAGCAGCAAACAGGGTGAATCTGAAAAACTGTTTTTT. It yields the protein CASSKQGESEKLFF.